This record covers a single T cell receptor beta chain. Clones were sequenced by immunoSEQ multiplex PCR, and TCRdb holds only the in-frame ones, with some missing. The profile shows about 81,000 clones, approximately 78% of them singletons. The data stem from a study of blood T cell repertoires in COVID-19. Study-level background: There were acute and convalescent COVID-19 samples, and they came from the United States, Italy and Spain. PBMCs, B-cell-depleted T cells, or T cells provided the cDNA or gDNA that made up the material.

V was clipped by 7 bases and J by 0 bases; unmatched bases: 6. The CDR3 totals 17 residues. Per germline, CDR1 ENHRY and CDR2 SYGVKD. V is TRBV10-3 and J is TRBJ2-6; 10 nucleotides line up with TRBD1. Sequenced: peripheral blood. This TCR came from a human donor in a cohort sampled during active COVID-19. The CDR3, as DNA: TGTGCCATCACCGGGACAGGGGCCTTCTCTGGGGCCAACGTCCTGACTTTC. This gives the protein CAITGTGAFSGANVLTF.